Reported below is one T cell receptor beta chain. No antigen is known for it. Per-base quality was not reported, and no clone a single base away is much larger than it. Inclusive of the bounding cysteine and phenylalanine, the CDR3 is 17 residues long. CDR3 DNA only is kept here, 51 bases in frame from base 1. Germline trimming: 0 bases from V, 5 bases from J; junction bases outside gene matches: 10. CDR1 SGDLS and CDR2 YYNGEE are derived from the germline V gene. These data are taken from a study of CD8+CD57+ T cells in acquired aplastic anemia (dated by TCRdb to the late 2010s). For the study in its entirety: Extracted DNA from sorted CD4+ and CD8+ cells averaged around 2.9 ug, ranging from about 0.2 to 30 ug. An average of around 9.8 million reads for CD4+ cells and approximately 11 million reads for CD8+ cells was obtained from healthy donor samples. Findings and caveats that apply to the study as a whole: Some 31 CD8+ CDR3 sequences were shared between patients and controls but appeared highly expressed in patients and within their immunodominant clones. CD8+ Simpson's diversity did not differ significantly between patients and healthy controls (P=0.060).

Genomic DNA was used as template for profiling of TCR beta VDJ combinations and CDR3 sequences. TCR repertoire sequencing was run on an Illumina HiSeq 2000. The published analysis was carried out like this. Repertoires were assessed using TRBV/TRBJ rearrangement plots, CDR3 size and DJ length profiles, and Simpson's diversity index. The immunodominant clone was defined as the most abundant DNA sequence in deep sequencing data. CDR3 amino acid sequences were checked for sharing across subjects and were also compared against the VDJdb database and published repertoires. TCRdb trimmed public reads at Q25 via fastp, called clones via MiXCR and kept in-frame beta chains. Each record represents a unique CDR3 protein, reported with the most common genes and DNA among its rows. TCRdb, not the authors, supplied the V and J calls. Counted in this sample were roughly 80,000 distinct CDR3 sequences; around 44% of them appeared once. Of the sample, about 68% falls within the top ten clones.

In the study, sorted CD4+ and CD8+ blood T cells from patients with severe aplastic anemia and from healthy subjects underwent deep sequencing of TCR repertoires. Ficoll-Paque density gradient centrifugation was used to isolate peripheral blood mononuclear cells. CD4+ and CD8+ T cells were sorted by FACS or magnetic beads before DNA extraction. The chain links TRBV9 with TRBJ2-5, and 10 junction bases match TRBD1. The sequence was collected from a human donor in good health, serving as a control. The sequencing input was sorted CD4+, CD8+, or CD8+CD57+ T cells (not recorded which) from PBMCs. The CDR3 region has the sequence CASSVGFSDRGTETQYF. Here is the DNA: TGTGCCAGCAGCGTAGGATTTTCGGACAGGGGGACGGAGACCCAGTACTTC.